This paragraph covers one TCR beta chain sequence. Sequenced by immunoSEQ multiplex PCR; TCRdb stores in-frame clones only, minus some. This table has some 120,000 clones, around nine tenths appearing once. This specimen comes from a study of blood T cell repertoires in COVID-19. The ends lost 6 bases at V and 4 bases at J; junction bases unmatched: 8. Germline loops: CDR1 LNHDA, CDR2 SQIVND (reference sequence). The CDR3 spans 14 residues. The chain has TRBV19 and TRBJ1-2, with TRBD1 matching over 7 bases. The clonotype was recovered from a man in his forties or fifties with COVID-19, enrolled during active disease. Sequenced sample: peripheral blood. CDR3 residues: CASRTGQETYGYTF. The CDR3 coding sequence is TGTGCCAGTAGAACTGGACAGGAGACCTATGGCTACACCTTC.